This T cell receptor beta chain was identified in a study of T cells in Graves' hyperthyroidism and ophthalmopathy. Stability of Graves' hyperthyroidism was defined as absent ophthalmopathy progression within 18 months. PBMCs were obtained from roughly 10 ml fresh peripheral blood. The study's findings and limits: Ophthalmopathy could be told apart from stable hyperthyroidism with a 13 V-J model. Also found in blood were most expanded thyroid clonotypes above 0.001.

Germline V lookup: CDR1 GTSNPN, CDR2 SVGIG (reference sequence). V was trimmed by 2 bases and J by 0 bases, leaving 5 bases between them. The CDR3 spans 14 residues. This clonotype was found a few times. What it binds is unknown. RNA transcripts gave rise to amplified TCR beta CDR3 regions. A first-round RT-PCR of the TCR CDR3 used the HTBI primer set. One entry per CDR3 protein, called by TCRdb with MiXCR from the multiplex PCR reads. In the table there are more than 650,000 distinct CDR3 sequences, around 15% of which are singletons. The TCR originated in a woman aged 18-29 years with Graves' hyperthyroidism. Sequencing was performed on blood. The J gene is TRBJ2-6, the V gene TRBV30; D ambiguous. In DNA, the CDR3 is TGTGCCTGGAGTCAGCCCTCTGGGGCCAACGTCCTGACTTTC. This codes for CAWSQPSGANVLTF.